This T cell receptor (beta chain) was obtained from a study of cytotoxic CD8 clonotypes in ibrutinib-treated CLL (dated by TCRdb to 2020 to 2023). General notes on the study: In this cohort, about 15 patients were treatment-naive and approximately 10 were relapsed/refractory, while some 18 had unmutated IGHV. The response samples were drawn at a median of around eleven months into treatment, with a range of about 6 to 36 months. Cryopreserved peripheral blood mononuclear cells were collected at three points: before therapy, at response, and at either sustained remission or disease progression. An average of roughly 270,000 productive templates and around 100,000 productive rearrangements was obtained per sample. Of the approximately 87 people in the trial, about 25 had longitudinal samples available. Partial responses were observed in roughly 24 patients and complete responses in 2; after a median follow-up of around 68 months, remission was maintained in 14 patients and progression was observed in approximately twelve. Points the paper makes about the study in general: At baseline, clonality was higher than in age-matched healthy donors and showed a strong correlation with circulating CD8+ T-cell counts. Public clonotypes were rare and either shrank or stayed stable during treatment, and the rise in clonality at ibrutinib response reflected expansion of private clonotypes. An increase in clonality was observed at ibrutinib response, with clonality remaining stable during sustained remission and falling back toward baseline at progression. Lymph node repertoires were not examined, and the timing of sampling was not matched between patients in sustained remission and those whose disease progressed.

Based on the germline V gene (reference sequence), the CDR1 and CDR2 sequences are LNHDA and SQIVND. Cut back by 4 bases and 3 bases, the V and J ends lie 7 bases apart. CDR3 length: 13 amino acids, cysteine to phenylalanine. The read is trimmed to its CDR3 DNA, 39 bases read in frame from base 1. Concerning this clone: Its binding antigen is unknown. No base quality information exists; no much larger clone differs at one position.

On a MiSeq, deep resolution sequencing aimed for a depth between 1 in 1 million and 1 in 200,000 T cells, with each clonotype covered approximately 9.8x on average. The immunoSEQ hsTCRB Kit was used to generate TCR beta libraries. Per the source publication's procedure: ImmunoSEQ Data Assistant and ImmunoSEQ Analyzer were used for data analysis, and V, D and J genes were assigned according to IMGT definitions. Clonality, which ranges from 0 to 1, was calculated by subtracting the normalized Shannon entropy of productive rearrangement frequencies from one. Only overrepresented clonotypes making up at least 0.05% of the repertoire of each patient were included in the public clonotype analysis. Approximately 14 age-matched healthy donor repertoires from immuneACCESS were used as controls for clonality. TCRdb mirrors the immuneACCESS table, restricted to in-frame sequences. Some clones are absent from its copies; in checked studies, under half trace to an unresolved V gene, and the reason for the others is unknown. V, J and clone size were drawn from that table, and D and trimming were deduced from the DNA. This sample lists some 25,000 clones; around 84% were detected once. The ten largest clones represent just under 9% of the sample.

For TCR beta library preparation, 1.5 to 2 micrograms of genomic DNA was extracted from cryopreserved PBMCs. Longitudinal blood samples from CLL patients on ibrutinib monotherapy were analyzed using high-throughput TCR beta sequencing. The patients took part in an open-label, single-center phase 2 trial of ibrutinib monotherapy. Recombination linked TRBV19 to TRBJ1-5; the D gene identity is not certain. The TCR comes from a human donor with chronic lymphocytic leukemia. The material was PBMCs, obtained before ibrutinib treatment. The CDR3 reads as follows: CASSNSLNQPQHF. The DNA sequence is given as TGTGCCAGTAGTAACAGCCTCAATCAGCCCCAGCATTTT.